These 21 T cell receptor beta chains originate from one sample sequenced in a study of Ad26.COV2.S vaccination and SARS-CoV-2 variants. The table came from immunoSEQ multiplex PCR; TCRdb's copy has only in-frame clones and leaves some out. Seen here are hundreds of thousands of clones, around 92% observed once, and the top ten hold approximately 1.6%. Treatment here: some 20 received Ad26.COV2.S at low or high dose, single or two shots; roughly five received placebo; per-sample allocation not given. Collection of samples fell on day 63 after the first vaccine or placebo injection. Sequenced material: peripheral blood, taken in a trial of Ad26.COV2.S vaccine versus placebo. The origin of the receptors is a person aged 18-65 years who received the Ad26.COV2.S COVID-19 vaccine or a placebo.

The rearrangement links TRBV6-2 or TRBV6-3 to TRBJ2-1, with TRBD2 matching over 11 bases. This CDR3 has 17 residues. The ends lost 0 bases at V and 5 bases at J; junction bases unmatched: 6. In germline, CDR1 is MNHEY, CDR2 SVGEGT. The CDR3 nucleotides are TGTGCCAGCAGTTACTCGGTTAGCGGGGGGGCAAACAATGAGCAGTTCTTC. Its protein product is CASSYSVSGGANNEQFF.

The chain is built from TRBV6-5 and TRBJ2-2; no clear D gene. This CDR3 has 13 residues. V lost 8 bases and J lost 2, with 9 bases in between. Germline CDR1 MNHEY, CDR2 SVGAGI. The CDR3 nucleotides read TGTGCCAGCCGAGACACCAACACCGGGGAGCTGTTTTTT. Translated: CASRDTNTGELFF.

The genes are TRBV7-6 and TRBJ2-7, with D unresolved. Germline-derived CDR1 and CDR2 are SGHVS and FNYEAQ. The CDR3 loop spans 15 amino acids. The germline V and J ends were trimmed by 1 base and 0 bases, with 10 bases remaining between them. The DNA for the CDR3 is TGTGCCAGCAGCTTAGGTGGCCATAGCTCCTACGAGCAGTACTTC. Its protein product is CASSLGGHSSYEQYF.

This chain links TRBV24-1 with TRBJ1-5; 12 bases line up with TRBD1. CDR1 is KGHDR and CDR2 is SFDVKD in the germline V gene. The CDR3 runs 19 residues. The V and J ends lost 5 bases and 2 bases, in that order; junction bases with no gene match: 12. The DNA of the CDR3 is TGTGCCACCAGTGCGGGACAGGGGGCCTTCTTAAAACGCAATCAGCCCCAGCATTTT. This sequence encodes CATSAGQGAFLKRNQPQHF.

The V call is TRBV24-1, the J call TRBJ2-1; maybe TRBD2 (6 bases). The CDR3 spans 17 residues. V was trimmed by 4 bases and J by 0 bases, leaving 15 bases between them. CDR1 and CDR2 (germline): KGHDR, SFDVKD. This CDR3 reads CATSDLSGRSSYNEQFF. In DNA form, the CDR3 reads TGTGCCACCAGTGACCTTAGCGGCCGAAGCTCCTACAATGAGCAGTTCTTC.

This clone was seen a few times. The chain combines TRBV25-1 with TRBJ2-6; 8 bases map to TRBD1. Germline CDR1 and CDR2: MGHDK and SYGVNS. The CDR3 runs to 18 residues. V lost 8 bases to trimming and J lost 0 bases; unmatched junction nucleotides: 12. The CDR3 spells CASAGMAGGTSGANVLTF. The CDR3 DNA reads TGTGCCAGCGCAGGGATGGCAGGGGGCACCTCTGGGGCCAACGTCCTGACTTTC.

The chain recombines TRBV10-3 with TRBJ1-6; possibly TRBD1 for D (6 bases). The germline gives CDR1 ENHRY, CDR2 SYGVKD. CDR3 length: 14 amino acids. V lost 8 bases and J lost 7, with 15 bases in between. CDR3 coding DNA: TGTGCCATCTCCCTGACAGGAACGAATTCACCCCTCCACTTT. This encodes CAISLTGTNSPLHF.

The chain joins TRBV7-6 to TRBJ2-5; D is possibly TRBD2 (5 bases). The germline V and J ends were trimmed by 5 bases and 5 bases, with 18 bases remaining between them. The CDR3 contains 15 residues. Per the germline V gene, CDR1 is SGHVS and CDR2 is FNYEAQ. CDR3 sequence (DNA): TGTGCCAGCAGCCAATCCGGGATCACGTCGGAGACCCAGTACTTC. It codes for CASSQSGITSETQYF.

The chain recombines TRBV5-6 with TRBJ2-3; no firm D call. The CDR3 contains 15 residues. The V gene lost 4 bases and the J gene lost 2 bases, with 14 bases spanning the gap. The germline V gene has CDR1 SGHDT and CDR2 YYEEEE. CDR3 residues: CASSPLLGDTDTQYF. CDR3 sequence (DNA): TGTGCCAGCAGCCCTCTCTTGGGCGACACAGATACGCAGTATTTT.

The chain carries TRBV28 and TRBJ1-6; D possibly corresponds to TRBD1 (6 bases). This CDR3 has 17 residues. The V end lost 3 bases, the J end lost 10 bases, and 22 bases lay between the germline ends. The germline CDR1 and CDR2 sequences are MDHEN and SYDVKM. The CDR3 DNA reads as TGTGCCAGCAGTTTTTCTCTGAGGGGGGTAGAGAACTCACCCCTCCACTTT. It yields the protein CASSFSLRGVENSPLHF.

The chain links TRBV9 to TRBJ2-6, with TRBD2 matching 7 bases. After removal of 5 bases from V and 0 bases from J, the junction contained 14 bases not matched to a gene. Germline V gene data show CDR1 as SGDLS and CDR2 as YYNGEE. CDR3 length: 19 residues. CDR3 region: CASSVGRIRGSSGANVLTF. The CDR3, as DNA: TGTGCCAGCAGTGTCGGGAGGATAAGAGGGAGCTCTGGGGCCAACGTCCTGACTTTC.

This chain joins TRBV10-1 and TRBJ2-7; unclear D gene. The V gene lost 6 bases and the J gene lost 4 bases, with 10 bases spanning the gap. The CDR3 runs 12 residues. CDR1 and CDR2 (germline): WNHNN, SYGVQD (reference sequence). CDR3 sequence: CASSDPGYEQYF. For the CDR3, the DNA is TGCGCCAGCAGCGATCCCGGTTACGAGCAGTACTTC.

The CDR3 spells CASSQQAGLAVYNEQFF. In nucleotides, the CDR3 is TGTGCCAGCAGCCAACAGGCGGGACTAGCGGTTTACAATGAGCAGTTCTTC. The chain couples TRBV7-2 to TRBJ2-1; 11 bases agree with TRBD2. CDR1 and CDR2 (germline): SGHTA, FQGNSA. The CDR3 runs 17 residues. Losses at the gene ends were 5 bases for V and 4 bases for J; bases not matched to a gene: 10.

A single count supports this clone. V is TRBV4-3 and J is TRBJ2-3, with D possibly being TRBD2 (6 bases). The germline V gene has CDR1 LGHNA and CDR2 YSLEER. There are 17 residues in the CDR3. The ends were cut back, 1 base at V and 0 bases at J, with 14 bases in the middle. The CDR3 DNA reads TGCGCCAGCAGCCAAGTTCGTTCAGGGACTAGCACAGATACGCAGTATTTT. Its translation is CASSQVRSGTSTDTQYF.

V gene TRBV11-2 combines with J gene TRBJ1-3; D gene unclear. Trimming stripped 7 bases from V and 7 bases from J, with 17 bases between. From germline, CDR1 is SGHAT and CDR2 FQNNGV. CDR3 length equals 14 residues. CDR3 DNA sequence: TGTGCCAGCACCGAGGGATCTTCGAGGAACACCATATATTTT. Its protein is CASTEGSSRNTIYF.

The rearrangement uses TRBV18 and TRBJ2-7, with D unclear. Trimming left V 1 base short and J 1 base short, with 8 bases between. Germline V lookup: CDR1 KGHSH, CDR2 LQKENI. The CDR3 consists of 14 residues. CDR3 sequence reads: CASSPQANSYEQYF. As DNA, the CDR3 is TGTGCCAGCTCACCACAGGCAAATTCCTACGAGCAGTACTTC.

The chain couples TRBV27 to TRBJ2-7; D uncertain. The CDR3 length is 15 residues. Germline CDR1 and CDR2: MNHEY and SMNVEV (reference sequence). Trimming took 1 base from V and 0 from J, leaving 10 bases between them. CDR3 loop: CASSLWQADSYEQYF. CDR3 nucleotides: TGTGCCAGCAGTTTATGGCAGGCGGACTCCTACGAGCAGTACTTC.

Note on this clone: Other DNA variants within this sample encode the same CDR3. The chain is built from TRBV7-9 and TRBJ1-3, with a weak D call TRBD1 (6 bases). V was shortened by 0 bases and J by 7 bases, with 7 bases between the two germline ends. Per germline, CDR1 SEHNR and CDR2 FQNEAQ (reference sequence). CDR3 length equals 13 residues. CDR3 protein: CASSLAGGNTIYF. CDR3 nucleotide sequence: TGTGCCAGCAGCTTAGCTGGGGGCAACACCATATATTTT.

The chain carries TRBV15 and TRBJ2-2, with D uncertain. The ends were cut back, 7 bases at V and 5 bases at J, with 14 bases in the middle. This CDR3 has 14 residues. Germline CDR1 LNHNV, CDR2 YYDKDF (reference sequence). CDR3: CATTFSTGTGELFF. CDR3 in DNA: TGTGCCACCACCTTCTCGACCGGGACCGGGGAGCTGTTTTTT. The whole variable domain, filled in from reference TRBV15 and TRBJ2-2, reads DAMVIQNPRYQVTQFGKPVTLSCSQTLNHNVMYWYQQKSSQAPKLLFHYYDKDFNNEADTPDNFQSRRPNTSFCFLDIRSPGLGDTAMYLCATTFSTGTGELFFGEGSRLTVL.

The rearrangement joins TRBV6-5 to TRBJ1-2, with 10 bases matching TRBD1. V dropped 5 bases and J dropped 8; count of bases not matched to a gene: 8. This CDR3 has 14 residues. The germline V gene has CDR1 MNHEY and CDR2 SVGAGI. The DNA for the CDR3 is TGTGCCAGCAGTCAGGACAGGGGGATCAACGGCTACACCTTC. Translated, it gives CASSQDRGINGYTF.

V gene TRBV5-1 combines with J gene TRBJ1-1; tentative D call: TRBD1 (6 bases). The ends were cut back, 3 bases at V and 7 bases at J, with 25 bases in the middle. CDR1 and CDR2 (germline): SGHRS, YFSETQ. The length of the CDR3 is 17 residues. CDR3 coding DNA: TGCGCCAGCAGCTCCAGTGGGGGGCGCGGGATCCTCAATGAAGCTTTCTTT. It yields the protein CASSSSGGRGILNEAFF.